This TCR beta chain was sequenced in a study of CD8 T cells in Susac syndrome. Germline V gene sequence: CDR1 SGHTA, CDR2 FQGNSA. The CDR3 is made up of 14 amino acids. V lost 3 bases and J lost 3, with 9 bases in between. With random hexamers, reverse transcription was performed on about 0.5 to 1 ug of RNA. TCRdb redid the calling of the immunoSEQ multiplex PCR reads with MiXCR, one entry per CDR3 protein. Here the sample spans about 83,000 distinct CDR3 sequences, roughly 96% being singletons. This sequence originates from a human donor with Susac syndrome. This chain joins TRBV7-2 and TRBJ1-5; possible D gene TRBD1, 5 bases. Sequenced input: CD8+ T cells from PBMCs. The CDR3 DNA reads TGTGCCAGCAGCTTGGGGCTGAACAATCAGCCCCAGCATTTT. This sequence encodes CASSLGLNNQPQHF.